The 31 T cell receptor beta chains given below trace back to one sample, sequenced in a study of blood T cells in healthy people across ages. Sample-barcoded 5' priming and a J-beta primer mix drove a second PCR of 7 to 11 cycles. MiXCR was run by TCRdb on the 5' RACE reads, yielding one entry per CDR3 protein. This sample carries roughly 2 million distinct CDR3 sequences, roughly 50% of them seen once, and the ten largest clones take approximately 2.1%. The specimen was blood. These receptors were obtained from a woman aged 40 to 50 in good health.

V usage is TRBV20-1 and J usage is TRBJ2-3, with D unresolved. The CDR3 spans 12 residues. Trimming cost V 7 bases and J 5 bases, with 13 bases left between them. The V gene's germline CDR1 is DFQATT and CDR2 SNEGSKA (reference sequence). CDR3 in DNA: TGCAGTGTTCGGACCTTGGGAGATACGCAGTATTTT. Amino acids: CSVRTLGDTQYF.

The J gene is TRBJ2-7, the V gene TRBV29-1; 9 bases line up with TRBD2. With V trimmed by 6 bases and J by 2 bases, 8 bases remained unmatched. This CDR3 region has 14 residues. The V gene's germline CDR1 is SQVTM and CDR2 ANQGSEA. The CDR3 nucleotides are TGCAGCGTCCAATTAGCGGGGGCCCCCTACGAGCAGTACTTC. It specifies CSVQLAGAPYEQYF.

This clonotype has more than one count but fewer than ten. This sequence joins TRBV20-1 and TRBJ2-7; either TRBD1 or TRBD2 may supply D (5 bases each). CDR1 and CDR2 from the germline V gene are DFQATT and SNEGSKA (reference sequence). The V and J ends lost 0 bases and 0 bases respectively, with 12 bases between them. CDR3 length: 15 residues. This chain's CDR3 is CSARDGTRSSYEQYF. CDR3 bases: TGCAGTGCTAGAGATGGGACCCGAAGCTCCTACGAGCAGTACTTC.

This clonotype has just a few counts. The DNA for the CDR3 is TGTGCCAGCAGCTCATCCCGGGACCGCCGTAATGAGCAGTTCTTC. Translation: CASSSSRDRRNEQFF. The chain links TRBV11-2 to TRBJ2-1; either TRBD1 or TRBD2 may fit D (5 bases each). CDR1 and CDR2 (germline): SGHAT, FQNNGV. V was clipped by 4 bases and J by 7 bases, with 17 bases between them. The CDR3 runs to 15 residues.

This clonotype has only a few counts. This chain links TRBV4-2 with TRBJ2-3, with 8 bases that match TRBD1. This CDR3 region has 18 residues. V lost 0 bases, J lost 1 base, and 9 bases stayed unmatched. Germline V gene data show CDR1 as LGHNA and CDR2 as YNFKEQ. CDR3 bases: TGTGCCAGCAGCCAAGATAAAGGACAGGGCGAGTGCACAGATACGCAGTATTTT. It translates to CASSQDKGQGECTDTQYF.

This rearrangement joins TRBV4-2 to TRBJ2-7; D might be TRBD1 or TRBD2, each matching 5 bases. The germline gives CDR1 LGHNA, CDR2 YNFKEQ. Deletions cut 0 bases from V and 4 bases from J, with 13 bases between. This CDR3 spans 15 amino acids. CDR3: CASSQDRGVIYEQYF. The CDR3 bases are TGTGCCAGCAGCCAAGATCGAGGGGTTATTTACGAGCAGTACTTC.

The chain recombines TRBV3-1 with TRBJ2-1; 13 bases agree with TRBD2. This CDR3 region has 18 residues. Germline CDR1 LGHDT, CDR2 YNNKEL (reference sequence). The junction had 5 bases not matched to a gene; V was cut back by 1 base and J by 2 bases. The DNA of the CDR3 is TGTGCCAGCAGCCAAGGGGGGACTAGCGGGATTCCCTACAATGAGCAGTTCTTC. Its protein is CASSQGGTSGIPYNEQFF.

This clonotype was observed a handful of times. This rearrangement joins TRBV7-9 to TRBJ2-7; TRBD1 might be the D (5 bases). Trimming took 2 bases from V and 4 from J, leaving 12 bases between them. The CDR3 has 14 residues. Looked up from germline, CDR1 is SEHNR and CDR2 is FQNEAQ (reference sequence). CDR3 protein: CASSLLTVPYEQYF. As DNA, the CDR3 is TGTGCCAGCAGCTTATTGACAGTCCCGTACGAGCAGTACTTC.

V gene TRBV6-6 combines with J gene TRBJ2-4, with a weak D call TRBD1 (5 bases). V was cut by 5 bases and J by 3 bases, with 17 bases left in between. From germline, CDR1 is MNHNY and CDR2 SVGAGI (reference sequence). The CDR3 has 16 amino acids. CDR3 coding DNA: TGTGCCAGCAGTCATACCGCGACAGCTTACAAAAACATTCAGTACTTC. It is translated as CASSHTATAYKNIQYF.

Details on this clonotype: One junction end does not reproduce the germline sequence, and a read error may be involved. The chain combines TRBV4-3 with TRBJ2-7; 9 positions agree with TRBD2. The CDR3 covers 16 residues. Germline V gene data show CDR1 as LGHNA and CDR2 as YSLEER. The CDR3 DNA reads as TGCGCCAGTAGCCCTCCTACTAGCGGGCCTTCCTACGAGCAGTACTTC. It encodes CASSPPTSGPSYEQYF.

The chain has TRBV7-9 and TRBJ2-3, with D perhaps given as TRBD1 or TRBD2 (5 bases each). V was clipped by 5 bases and J by 2 bases, with 17 bases between them. Germline V CDR1 and CDR2: SEHNR, FQNEAQ (reference sequence). The length of the CDR3 is 16 residues. The CDR3 DNA sequence: TGTGCCAGCAGCCTTTCCCCCGGGACCATCACAGATACGCAGTATTTT. Encoded protein: CASSLSPGTITDTQYF.

The rearrangement uses TRBV7-8 and TRBJ2-2; 10 nucleotides agree with TRBD2. Germline CDR1 is SGHVS and CDR2 is FQNEAQ. Trimming cost V 6 bases and J 4 bases; bases outside gene matches: 8. This CDR3 comprises 16 residues. The CDR3 region is CASRLLAGEVTGELFF. DNA for the CDR3: TGTGCCAGCAGATTGCTAGCGGGGGAGGTCACCGGGGAGCTGTTTTTT.

The rearrangement uses TRBV4-3 and TRBJ2-1, with 8 bases that match TRBD2. There are 15 residues in the CDR3. CDR1 and CDR2 (germline): LGHNA, YSLEER. With 4 bases clipped from V and 6 bases from J, the junction kept 8 bases outside the gene matches. The CDR3 sequence is CASSLELTSGNEQFF. The CDR3 nucleotides read TGCGCCAGCAGCCTAGAATTAACTAGCGGCAATGAGCAGTTCTTC.

This clonotype has more than one count but fewer than ten. This sequence joins TRBV27 and TRBJ2-1; maybe TRBD2 (7 bases). This CDR3 has 14 residues. Trimming cost V 4 bases and J 6 bases, with 13 bases left between them. Germline CDR1 reads MNHEY; CDR2 reads SMNVEV (reference sequence). The CDR3 coding sequence is TGTGCCAGCAGTTATCAGGGAGGGGGCAATGAGCAGTTCTTC. Encoded protein: CASSYQGGGNEQFF.

This chain uses TRBV7-9 with TRBJ2-1; 7 nucleotides agree with TRBD1. The junction had 8 bases not matched to a gene; V was cut back by 7 bases and J by 2 bases. There are 15 residues in the CDR3. Germline V gene sequence: CDR1 SEHNR, CDR2 FQNEAQ (reference sequence). This chain's CDR3 is CASTQGDNTYNEQFF. CDR3 sequence (DNA): TGTGCCAGCACGCAGGGGGACAATACCTACAATGAGCAGTTCTTC.

This clonotype was detected a few times. The J gene is TRBJ2-3, the V gene TRBV3-1; maybe TRBD1 (5 bases). The CDR3 is 12 amino acids. Germline V CDR1 and CDR2: LGHDT, YNNKEL (reference sequence). Trimming cost V 5 bases and J 6 bases, with 9 bases left between them. The CDR3 sequence is CASSDPGDTQYF. CDR3 sequence (DNA): TGTGCCAGCAGCGACCCAGGGGATACGCAGTATTTT.

This sequence joins TRBV7-2 and TRBJ2-1, with 11 bases aligning to TRBD2. Germline values: CDR1 SGHTA, CDR2 FQGNSA. Trimming took 5 bases from V and 4 from J; bases not matched to a gene: 10. This CDR3 spans 17 amino acids. CDR3 coding DNA: TGTGCCAGCAGCCGTTTCGGGCTAGCGGGGGGATACAATGAGCAGTTCTTC. It specifies CASSRFGLAGGYNEQFF.

The chain employs TRBV20-1 and TRBJ2-5, with D possibly TRBD1 on 5 matching bases. Judging by the DNA end, TRBJ2-7 fits better; the J call may be wrong. The CDR3 covers 14 residues. Germline V gene data show CDR1 as DFQATT and CDR2 as SNEGSKA (reference sequence). Here the CDR3 DNA reads TGCAGTGCTAGAGATGTTTCGACAGTCCACGAGCAGTACTTC. Translating it yields CSARDVSTVHEQYF.

This sequence joins TRBV29-1 and TRBJ2-1; 10 bases are a match to TRBD1. The CDR3 is 14 residues long. Trimming removed 4 bases from V and 6 bases from J; junction bases left unmatched: 6. Germline V gene sequence: CDR1 SQVTM, CDR2 ANQGSEA. CDR3 sequence: CSVVATGGLNEQFF. CDR3 sequence (DNA): TGCAGCGTTGTCGCGACAGGGGGCCTCAATGAGCAGTTCTTC.

V gene TRBV7-2 combines with J gene TRBJ2-7; 12 bases are a match to TRBD2. Germline trimming cut 7 bases from V and 3 bases from J; bases unmatched to any gene: 10. This CDR3 has 16 amino acids. Germline V lookup: CDR1 SGHTA, CDR2 FQGNSA. The CDR3 loop is CASTNLAGGRGYEQYF. In DNA form, the CDR3 reads TGTGCCAGCACCAACCTAGCGGGGGGGCGAGGCTACGAGCAGTACTTC.

J is TRBJ2-7 and V is TRBV12-3 or TRBV12-4; D gene ambiguous. The CDR3 has 12 amino acids. V was cut by 8 bases and J by 2 bases, with 10 bases left in between. The CDR3 spells CASGFTTYEQYF. The CDR3 coding sequence is TGTGCCAGCGGCTTCACGACCTACGAGCAGTACTTC.

V is TRBV12-3 or TRBV12-4 and J is TRBJ2-5, with 8 bases lining up with TRBD2. The CDR3 runs to 18 residues. Trimming at V came to 6 bases and at J to 0 bases, leaving 15 bases not matched to a gene. CDR3 amino acids: CASSPGLVSARDQETQYF. CDR3 nucleotides: TGTGCCAGCAGCCCGGGACTAGTTTCTGCCCGGGACCAAGAGACCCAGTACTTC.

The chain has TRBV4-3 and TRBJ2-3; 8 bases map to TRBD2. CDR3 length equals 17 residues. In germline, CDR1 is LGHNA, CDR2 YSLEER. V shed 4 bases, J shed 5 bases, and the junction held 14 bases outside the gene matches. CDR3 sequence (DNA): TGCGCCAGCAGCCGAGAACAGCGGGGGCTTTCGCAAGATACGCAGTATTTT. Translation: CASSREQRGLSQDTQYF.

The V call is TRBV11-2, the J call TRBJ2-5; 13 bases agree with TRBD2. In germline, CDR1 is SGHAT, CDR2 FQNNGV. The CDR3 spans 17 residues. The V segment lost 5 bases and the J segment 1 base; nucleotides outside the gene matches: 7. The CDR3, as DNA: TGTGCCAGCAGCGACGGACTAGCGGGGGATTTCCAAGAGACCCAGTACTTC. Protein sequence: CASSDGLAGDFQETQYF. The whole variable domain, filled in from reference TRBV11-2 and TRBJ2-5, reads EAGVAQSPRYKIIEKRQSVAFWCNPISGHATLYWYQQILGQGPKLLIQFQNNGVVDDSQLPKDRFSAERLKGVDSTLKIQPAKLEDSAVYLCASSDGLAGDFQETQYFGPGTRLLVL.

V usage is TRBV29-1 and J usage is TRBJ2-7, with D unclear. This CDR3 spans 13 amino acids. The ends were cut back, 5 bases at V and 7 bases at J, with 18 bases in the middle. Germline CDR1 and CDR2: SQVTM and ANQGSEA. The CDR3 nucleotides read TGCAGCGTTATACTGGCCCCGGTCGTGGAGCAGTACTTC. This translates into CSVILAPVVEQYF.

The CDR3 nucleotides read TGTGCCAGCAGCTTTCGAATTAATTCAGGGGATCGGAACATTCAGTACTTC. It translates to CASSFRINSGDRNIQYF. The chain recombines TRBV5-6 with TRBJ2-4; possibly TRBD1 for D (6 bases). The CDR3 covers 17 residues. The germline V gene encodes CDR1 SGHDT and CDR2 YYEEEE. The V and J ends lost 2 bases and 7 bases respectively, with 22 bases between them.

This CDR3 is CASSKGRGGVDTQYF. CDR3 DNA sequence: TGTGCCAGCAGTAAGGGGCGGGGGGGCGTAGATACGCAGTATTTT. The V call is TRBV6-6, the J call TRBJ2-3; 9 positions agree with TRBD2. Trimming cost V 5 bases and J 5 bases; bases outside gene matches: 8. The CDR3 is 15 residues long. The V gene's germline CDR1 is MNHNY and CDR2 SVGAGI (reference sequence).

This chain connects TRBV29-1 to TRBJ2-7; TRBD1 matches at 10 bases. Losses at the gene ends were 2 bases for V and 6 bases for J; bases not matched to a gene: 7. Germline V CDR1 and CDR2: SQVTM, ANQGSEA. This CDR3 contains 14 residues. CDR3 protein: CSVERKDRGREQYF. CDR3 DNA sequence: TGCAGCGTTGAACGAAAAGACAGGGGGCGCGAGCAGTACTTC.

This clonotype was seen only a few times. The chain combines TRBV7-6 with TRBJ1-6, with TRBD1 as a possible D gene (6 bases). CDR3 length equals 16 residues. The germline V gene has CDR1 SGHVS and CDR2 FNYEAQ. Deletions cut 5 bases from V and 3 bases from J, with 14 bases between. CDR3 DNA sequence: TGTGCCAGCAGCGCACAGGGCCCGCACTATAATTCACCCCTCCACTTT. This gives the protein CASSAQGPHYNSPLHF.

The V call is TRBV20-1, the J call TRBJ2-7; 10 positions agree with TRBD2. Germline CDR1 and CDR2: DFQATT and SNEGSKA (reference sequence). This CDR3 contains 13 residues. V lost 5 bases and J lost 4; bases outside the gene matches: 5. CDR3 DNA: TGCAGTGCTTTGATAGCGGGGGGATACGAGCAGTACTTC. Protein sequence: CSALIAGGYEQYF.

The chain is built from TRBV15 and TRBJ1-5, with a weak D call TRBD1 (6 bases). The CDR3 covers 16 residues. Germline assignment: CDR1 LNHNV and CDR2 YYDKDF (reference sequence). The germline V and J ends were trimmed by 0 bases and 3 bases, with 12 bases remaining between them. In nucleotides, the CDR3 is TGTGCCACCAGCAGAGACGTAGACAGGTACAATCAGCCCCAGCATTTT. Protein: CATSRDVDRYNQPQHF.